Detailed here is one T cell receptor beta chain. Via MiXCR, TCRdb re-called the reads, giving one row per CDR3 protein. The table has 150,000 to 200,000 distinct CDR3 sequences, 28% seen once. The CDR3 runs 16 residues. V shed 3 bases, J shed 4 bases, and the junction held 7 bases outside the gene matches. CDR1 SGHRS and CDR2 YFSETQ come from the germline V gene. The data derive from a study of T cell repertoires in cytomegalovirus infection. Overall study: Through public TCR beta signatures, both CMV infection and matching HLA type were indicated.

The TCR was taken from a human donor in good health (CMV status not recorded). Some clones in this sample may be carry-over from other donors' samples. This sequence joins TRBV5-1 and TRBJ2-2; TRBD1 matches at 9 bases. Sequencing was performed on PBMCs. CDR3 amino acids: CASSSLGQGITGELFF. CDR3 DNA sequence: TGCGCCAGCAGCTCGCTGGGACAGGGTATCACCGGGGAGCTGTTTTTT. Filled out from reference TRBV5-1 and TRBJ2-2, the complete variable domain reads KAGVTQTPRYLIKTRGQQVTLSCSPISGHRSVSWYQQTPGQGLQFLFEYFSETQRNKGNFPGRFSGRQFSNSRSEMNVSTLELGDSALYLCASSSLGQGITGELFFGEGSRLTVL.